This T cell receptor beta chain was recorded in a study of CD8+ T cells in alopecia areata. cDNA prepared by RNA extraction and subsequent reverse transcription served as the template for sequencing. Method: immunoSEQ multiplex PCR; TCRdb's copy keeps in-frame clones and lacks some. The data show approximately 58,000 clones, 44% seen once. The CDR3 contains 16 residues. CDR1 is LGHNA and CDR2 is YNFKEQ in the germline V gene. Germline trimming cut 0 bases from V and 7 bases from J; bases unmatched to any gene: 6. The chain recombines TRBV4-2 with TRBJ2-7; 13 nucleotides agree with TRBD2. This receptor was taken from a human donor with alopecia areata. Sequencing input: NKG2D-low CD8+ T cells sorted from blood. The CDR3 nucleotides are TGTGCCAGCAGCCAAGACGAACTAGCGGGGGGGAGGGAGCAGTACTTC. The encoded protein is CASSQDELAGGREQYF.